This TCR beta chain comes out of a study of blood T cell repertoires in COVID-19. The wider study: Both acute and convalescent COVID-19 samples were obtained from the United States, Italy and Spain. The analysed material was cDNA or gDNA that came from T cells, B-cell-depleted T cells, or PBMCs.

Original processing notes: Amplification of reference gene primers was used by the study to estimate nucleated cell counts. TCRdb keeps only in-frame clones here, not all; method: immunoSEQ multiplex PCR. For V, J and clone size, that table is used; D and trimming come from the DNA. The top ten clones hold over 9.5% of a sample with about 230,000 clones, nearly 90% of them seen once. Unmatched junction bases numbered 6, after V lost 6 bases and J lost 4 bases. The CDR3 has 14 amino acids. Germline CDR1 and CDR2: MRHNA and SNTAGT. The V and J genes are TRBV6-4 and TRBJ1-2, with 9 bases matching TRBD1. This TCR derives from a woman aged 18-29 years who had recovered from COVID-19. Specimen: peripheral blood. The DNA of the CDR3 is TGTGCCAGCAGCGCCGGACAGGGGACCTATGGCTACACCTTC. Translation: CASSAGQGTYGYTF.